Listed here are 24 T cell receptor beta chains from one sample, sequenced in a study of T cell changes during pregnancy in multiple sclerosis. This table comes from immunoSEQ multiplex PCR, and its TCRdb copy is limited to in-frame clones, with some not included. The table has fewer than 140,000 clones, 85% to 95% seen once; the top ten hold around 1.5%. The sample was peripheral blood, taken after pregnancy. These receptors were collected from a female donor with multiple sclerosis, enrolled in a pregnancy study.

J is TRBJ2-3 and V is TRBV7-9; D is possibly TRBD2 (6 bases). This CDR3 contains 15 residues. Per germline, CDR1 SEHNR and CDR2 FQNEAQ (reference sequence). V lost 2 bases, J lost 0 bases, and 9 bases lay in between. CDR3 in amino acids: CASSLLAGSTDTQYF. The CDR3 DNA follows: TGTGCCAGCAGCTTACTCGCGGGGAGCACAGATACGCAGTATTTT. Full variable domain (missing parts from reference TRBV7-9 and TRBJ2-3): DTGVSQNPRHKITKRGQNVTFRCDPISEHNRLYWYRQTLGQGPEFLTYFQNEAQLEKSRLLSDRFSAERPKGSFSTLEIQRTEQGDSAMYLCASSLLAGSTDTQYFGPGTRLTVL.

The chain is built from TRBV7-3 and TRBJ1-1; a weak D match, TRBD1 (6 bases). The germline V and J ends were trimmed by 2 bases and 0 bases, with 13 bases remaining between them. This CDR3 spans 16 amino acids. The germline gives CDR1 SGHTA, CDR2 FQGTGA. CDR3 region: CASSLQGLGVNTEAFF. The DNA of the CDR3 is TGTGCCAGCAGCTTACAGGGGCTCGGGGTGAACACTGAAGCTTTCTTT.

V is TRBV4-2 and J is TRBJ2-3; 9 bases match TRBD1. With 3 bases clipped from V and 4 bases from J, the junction kept 5 bases outside the gene matches. This CDR3 has 15 residues. The germline V gene has CDR1 LGHNA and CDR2 YNFKEQ. The chain's CDR3 is CASSQDGQGSDTQYF. Here the CDR3 DNA reads TGTGCCAGCAGCCAGGACGGACAGGGGTCAGATACGCAGTATTTT.

The chain uses TRBV7-8 and TRBJ2-7, with 9 bases that match TRBD2. J lost 10 bases, V lost 4 bases, and 14 bases had no gene match. This CDR3 is 15 amino acids long. The germline V gene encodes CDR1 SGHVS and CDR2 FQNEAQ. The CDR3, as DNA: TGTGCCAGCAGCTCCGTATGGGGGCGGGGGGGTTACCAGTACTTC. This encodes CASSSVWGRGGYQYF.

This chain links TRBV30 with TRBJ2-1, with no clear D. Per germline, CDR1 GTSNPN and CDR2 SVGIG (reference sequence). V lost 2 bases to trimming and J lost 1 base, with 12 bases between them. CDR3 length: 15 residues. In DNA form, the CDR3 reads TGTGCCTGGAGTATGACTTCATTATCCTACAATGAGCAGTTCTTC. Its protein product is CAWSMTSLSYNEQFF.

A single count supports this clone. The chain employs TRBV2 and TRBJ1-3; D uncertain. The ends were cut back, 1 base at V and 0 bases at J, with 13 bases in the middle. Germline CDR1 reads SNHLY; CDR2 reads FYNNEI. The CDR3 runs to 17 residues. CDR3 nucleotides: TGTGCCAGCAGTGAAGAGAAAGACCGGAGCTCTGGAAACACCATATATTTT. Encoded protein: CASSEEKDRSSGNTIYF.

A single count supports this clone. V gene TRBV7-9 combines with J gene TRBJ1-2, with D uncertain. The ends were cut back, 3 bases at V and 6 bases at J, with 17 bases in the middle. Germline CDR1 reads SEHNR; CDR2 reads FQNEAQ (reference sequence). This CDR3 has 15 amino acids. The CDR3 coding sequence is TGTGCCAGCAGCTTGGGAGTCGATCAGGTCAATGGCTACACCTTC. Its translation: CASSLGVDQVNGYTF.

V and J are TRBV27 and TRBJ1-2, with TRBD1 identical over 11 bases. The CDR3 extends over 14 amino acids. Germline CDR1 reads MNHEY; CDR2 reads SMNVEV (reference sequence). V dropped 6 bases and J dropped 7; count of bases not matched to a gene: 7. The CDR3 bases are TGTGCCAGCAGAAAGGGACAGGGGGTGAGTGGCTACACCTTC. Protein: CASRKGQGVSGYTF.

V is TRBV5-1 and J is TRBJ2-7, with 8 bases identical to TRBD2. The CDR3 contains 14 residues. CDR1 is SGHRS and CDR2 is YFSETQ in the germline V gene. The V segment lost 4 bases and the J segment 2 bases; nucleotides outside the gene matches: 5. The CDR3 protein is CASSPSGGTYEQYF. The CDR3 DNA follows: TGCGCCAGCAGCCCCAGCGGGGGAACCTACGAGCAGTACTTC.

The chain carries TRBV6-6 and TRBJ1-5; 7 bases line up with TRBD1. The CDR3 is made up of 14 amino acids. Germline loops: CDR1 MNHNY, CDR2 SVGAGI (reference sequence). V was pared by 4 bases and J by 11 bases, with 11 bases of the junction left unmatched. The DNA of the CDR3 is TGTGCCAGCAGTTCAGCAGGGGGTTTAACTACCCAGCATTTT. Translating it yields CASSSAGGLTTQHF.

This clone occurred once. CDR3 bases: TGTGCCATTGGGGGGTCAGGGGGCGAGACGAATGAGCAGTTCTTC. This sequence encodes CAIGGSGGETNEQFF. This chain connects TRBV10-3 to TRBJ2-1; 8 bases line up with TRBD1. The CDR3 consists of 15 residues. Looked up from germline, CDR1 is ENHRY and CDR2 is SYGVKD. V gave up 9 bases and J gave up 7 bases; unmatched junction bases: 14.

The chain employs TRBV30 and TRBJ1-5, with 8 positions matching TRBD1. In germline, CDR1 is GTSNPN, CDR2 SVGIG (reference sequence). Trimming took 0 bases from V and 4 from J; bases not matched to a gene: 11. This CDR3 has 17 residues. The CDR3 coding sequence is TGTGCCTGGAGTGTAGCCAGTGGACAGGGTGGTAATCAGCCCCAGCATTTT. Protein: CAWSVASGQGGNQPQHF.

The V call is TRBV9, the J call TRBJ2-3; perhaps TRBD2 as D (7 bases). Trimming cost V 2 bases and J 6 bases, with 28 bases left between them. The V gene's germline CDR1 is SGDLS and CDR2 YYNGEE. The CDR3 length is 19 residues. The CDR3 bases are TGTGCCAGCAGCGTTCTTGGGAGGAGGAGCGGGACACGGGGCGATACGCAGTATTTT. It specifies CASSVLGRRSGTRGDTQYF.

The table lists this clone with a few counts. This sequence joins TRBV9 and TRBJ1-6; D is unclear. V was clipped by 1 base and J by 0 bases, with 5 bases between them. The CDR3 runs to 15 residues. CDR1 is SGDLS, CDR2 YYNGEE, per germline. In DNA, the CDR3 is TGTGCCAGCAGCGTATCAGGCTCCTATAATTCACCCCTCCACTTT. Encoded protein: CASSVSGSYNSPLHF.

The V gene is TRBV6-5, the J gene TRBJ2-7; 9 bases match TRBD1. Trimming cost V 5 bases and J 3 bases; bases outside gene matches: 5. This CDR3 is built from 14 residues. Per the germline V gene, CDR1 is MNHEY and CDR2 is SVGAGI. This CDR3 is CASSPADRGYEQYF. The CDR3 DNA sequence: TGTGCCAGCAGTCCCGCGGACAGGGGCTACGAGCAGTACTTC.

This clone was recorded a few times. CDR3 nucleotide sequence: TGTGCCAGCAGCGTAGACTTAACCGGGGAGCTGTTTTTT. Translation gives CASSVDLTGELFF. The chain couples TRBV9 to TRBJ2-2; D is ambiguous. The germline V gene encodes CDR1 SGDLS and CDR2 YYNGEE. V lost 0 bases and J 5 bases, leaving 5 bases between the germline ends. The CDR3 extends over 13 amino acids.

This clone was recorded only once. The CDR3 DNA is TGTGCCAGCAGTCGGGACAGGGGGCCTGGCGAGCAGTACTTC. Its protein product is CASSRDRGPGEQYF. V gene TRBV6-1 combines with J gene TRBJ2-7; 12 bases are shared with TRBD1. Germline loops: CDR1 MNHNS, CDR2 SASEGT. The CDR3 spans 14 residues. J was trimmed by 6 bases and V by 5 bases; bases with no gene match: 5.

Regarding this clone: Other DNA sequences of this sample code for an identical CDR3. The chain employs TRBV5-1 and TRBJ2-2; D gene ambiguous. V lost 0 bases and J lost 0, with 6 bases in between. CDR1 and CDR2 (germline): SGHRS, YFSETQ. This CDR3 has 15 amino acids. CDR3 nucleotides: TGCGCCAGCAGCTTGGGGCAGACGAACACCGGGGAGCTGTTTTTT. Encoded protein: CASSLGQTNTGELFF.

The J gene is TRBJ2-2, the V gene TRBV5-1; tentatively, D is TRBD1 (5 bases). Germline V lookup: CDR1 SGHRS, CDR2 YFSETQ. Deletions cut 0 bases from V and 2 bases from J, with 8 bases between. The CDR3 is made up of 15 amino acids. CDR3 in amino acids: CASSLGRDNTGELFF. CDR3 bases: TGCGCCAGCAGCTTGGGCAGGGATAACACCGGGGAGCTGTTTTTT.

This rearrangement joins TRBV27 to TRBJ2-3; 11 positions match TRBD2. With V trimmed by 5 bases and J by 5 bases, 6 bases remained unmatched. The CDR3 extends over 15 amino acids. Germline CDR1 and CDR2: MNHEY and SMNVEV (reference sequence). Here the CDR3 DNA reads TGTGCCAGCAGTATAGCGGGAGGGTGGGGAGATACGCAGTATTTT. Translated: CASSIAGGWGDTQYF.

The V gene is TRBV19, the J gene TRBJ2-3; 8 bases map to TRBD1. This CDR3 comprises 15 residues. Germline trimming cut 6 bases from V and 5 bases from J; bases unmatched to any gene: 10. CDR1 is LNHDA and CDR2 is SQIVND in the germline V gene (reference sequence). This CDR3 reads CASSQPGGSGDTQYF. The CDR3 DNA is TGTGCCAGTAGCCAACCAGGGGGCTCAGGAGATACGCAGTATTTT. Looking up the rest from reference TRBV19 and TRBJ2-3 gives the full variable domain: DGGITQSPKYLFRKEGQNVTLSCEQNLNHDAMYWYRQDPGQGLRLIYYSQIVNDFQKGDIAEGYSVSREKKESFPLTVTSAQKNPTAFYLCASSQPGGSGDTQYFGPGTRLTVL.

The chain carries TRBV5-4 and TRBJ2-7, with 9 positions matching TRBD2. Germline CDR1 SGHNT, CDR2 YYREEE (reference sequence). The CDR3 is 15 residues long. Germline trimming cut 10 bases from V and 2 bases from J; bases unmatched to any gene: 13. CDR3 sequence: CAYQTGLAGPYEQYF. The CDR3 nucleotides read TGTGCCTATCAAACGGGGCTAGCGGGGCCCTACGAGCAGTACTTC.

J is TRBJ2-5 and V is TRBV19; 8 bases line up with TRBD1. Germline CDR1 reads LNHDA; CDR2 reads SQIVND (reference sequence). The CDR3 has 14 residues. The ends lost 4 bases at V and 2 bases at J; junction bases unmatched: 3. The CDR3 region is CASSRTGRQETQYF. The CDR3 coding sequence is TGTGCCAGTAGTAGGACAGGGCGACAAGAGACCCAGTACTTC.

The chain carries TRBV11-3 and TRBJ1-1; D is undetermined. Between the trimmed V and J ends, which lost 5 bases and 4 bases, there was a span of 17 bases. Germline V lookup: CDR1 SGHNT, CDR2 YENEEA. CDR3 length: 15 residues. The CDR3: CASSPTGLGSTEAFF. The CDR3 DNA follows: TGTGCCAGCAGCCCAACTGGTCTTGGGAGCACTGAAGCTTTCTTT. The full variable domain, its missing parts supplied by reference TRBV11-3 and TRBJ1-1, is EAGVVQSPRYKIIEKKQPVAFWCNPISGHNTLYWYLQNLGQGPELLIRYENEEAVDDSQLPKDRFSAERLKGVDSTLKIQPAELGDSAVYLCASSPTGLGSTEAFFGQGTRLTVV.